This T cell receptor (beta chain) was identified in a study of vaccination and CD4 T cells after COVID-19. About the study: The study drew post-COVID samples a median about 100 days after diagnosis (range 35 to 161).

The CDR3 is 11 residues long. Germline V gene data show CDR1 as DFQATT and CDR2 as SNEGSKA (reference sequence). V lost 5 bases and J lost 8, with 12 bases in between. Treatment: roughly 11-day PBMC culture with coronavirus spike peptide pools or control peptides (ViraFEST assay). There are a few counts of this clonotype. Its antigen is as yet unknown. Sequencing of cultured CD4+ T cell DNA used the Oncomine TCR Beta short-read assay. TCRdb analysed the PCR reads with MiXCR anew, one entry per CDR3 protein. Among some 9,300 distinct CDR3 sequences listed, 59% were seen once. Sequenced material: CD4+ T cells from blood, cultured in vitro. This receptor was identified in a human donor who had recovered from COVID-19. The V gene is TRBV20-1, the J gene TRBJ1-1, with no clear D. The CDR3 is CSAENQLEAFF. The CDR3 region has the DNA TGCAGTGCTGAGAACCAGTTGGAAGCTTTCTTT.